The 3 T cell receptor beta chains in this list originate from one sample, sequenced in a study of cytomegalovirus exposure and HLA in healthy donors (TCRdb year 2017). Library generation was performed with the immunoSEQ multiplex PCR assay. A mixture of 60 forward primers for TCR Vbeta segments and 13 reverse primers for TCR Jbeta segments was used in the multiplex PCR. Here the immuneACCESS table is served through TCRdb, limited to in-frame sequences with V and J called. Missing clones are a known gap in these copies; in checked studies unresolved V genes cover under half, and the rest lacks a known reason. The sample table shows about 90,000 clones, and less than 80% are seen once. The ten top clones hold 2.1% of the sample. The sequenced sample consisted of PBMCs. The origin of the receptors is a man under 40 in good health and CMV-seronegative.

J is TRBJ2-1 and V is TRBV5-1, with 8 bases lining up with TRBD2. In germline, CDR1 is SGHRS, CDR2 YFSETQ. Trimming cost V 3 bases and J 0 bases; bases outside gene matches: 14. CDR3 length: 19 residues. The CDR3 here is CASSSSGTSGKPSYNEQFF. CDR3 bases: TGCGCCAGCAGCTCATCCGGGACTAGTGGGAAGCCCTCCTACAATGAGCAGTTCTTC.

The chain joins TRBV5-1 to TRBJ1-5, with TRBD1 matching over 10 bases. The V gene's germline CDR1 is SGHRS and CDR2 YFSETQ. This CDR3 spans 15 amino acids. V was clipped by 4 bases and J by 4 bases; unmatched bases: 5. CDR3 DNA sequence: TGCGCCAGCAGCCAGGGGACAGGGGTGAATCAGCCCCAGCATTTT. The encoded protein is CASSQGTGVNQPQHF.

The chain uses TRBV14 and TRBJ1-2, with unresolved D. Germline CDR1 is SGHDN and CDR2 is FVKESK. V was cut by 1 base and J by 2 bases, with 5 bases left in between. This CDR3 spans 13 amino acids. The CDR3 DNA is TGTGCCAGCAGCCAAGGGCAGAACTATGGCTACACCTTC. Amino acids: CASSQGQNYGYTF.